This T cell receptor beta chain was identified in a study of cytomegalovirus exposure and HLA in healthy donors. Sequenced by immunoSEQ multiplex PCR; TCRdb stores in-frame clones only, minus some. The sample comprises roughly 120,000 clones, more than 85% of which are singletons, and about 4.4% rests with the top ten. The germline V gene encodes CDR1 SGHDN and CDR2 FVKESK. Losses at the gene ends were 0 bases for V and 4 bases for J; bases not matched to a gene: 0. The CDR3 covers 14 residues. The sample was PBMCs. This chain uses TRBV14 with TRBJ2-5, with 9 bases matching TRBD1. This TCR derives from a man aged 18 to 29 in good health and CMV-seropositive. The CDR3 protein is CASSQEDRGETQYF. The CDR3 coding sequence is TGTGCCAGCAGCCAAGAGGACAGGGGAGAGACCCAGTACTTC.